This TCR beta chain is drawn from a study of control samples from healthy donors and cancer patients. This table comes from immunoSEQ multiplex PCR, and its TCRdb copy is limited to in-frame clones, with some not included. The data show some 120,000 clones, more than 75% seen once. Trimming shortened V by 4 bases and J by 6 bases, and 10 bases separated the two germline ends. CDR1 and CDR2 from the germline V gene are MNHEY and SMNVEV (reference sequence). CDR3 size: 13 residues. The chain carries TRBV27 and TRBJ2-1, with a possible D match to TRBD1 (6 bases). The material sequenced was blood. The receptor was derived from a man aged 25 to 40 in good health. Here the CDR3 reads CASSWGQPNEQFF. In DNA, the CDR3 is TGTGCCAGCAGTTGGGGACAACCCAATGAGCAGTTCTTC.